This entry lists 25 T cell receptor beta chains sequenced from one sample in a study of T cell responses to AZD1222 COVID-19 vaccine. The table came from immunoSEQ multiplex PCR; TCRdb's copy has only in-frame clones and leaves some out. This repertoire shows 130,000 or so clones, over 90% found once; its top ten account for roughly 1%. The source was peripheral blood, collected on day 0 of AZD1222 vaccination. The receptors shown here come from an adult in good health.

The chain couples TRBV15 to TRBJ1-5; no definite D call. Trimming left V 0 bases short and J 1 base short, with 10 bases between. The CDR3 runs to 16 residues. Germline CDR1 and CDR2: LNHNV and YYDKDF (reference sequence). The CDR3 reads CATSRDATASNQPQHF. CDR3 sequence (DNA): TGTGCCACCAGCAGAGATGCTACAGCCAGCAATCAGCCCCAGCATTTT.

The table lists this clone with a count of one. The chain recombines TRBV19 with TRBJ2-6; D not certain. Between the trimmed V and J ends, which lost 5 bases and 0 bases, there was a span of 8 bases. The CDR3 spans 15 residues. Germline V gives CDR1 LNHDA, CDR2 SQIVND (reference sequence). The CDR3 region is CASSSDISGANVLTF. The CDR3, as DNA: TGTGCCAGTAGTTCCGACATCTCTGGGGCCAACGTCCTGACTTTC.

There are a few counts of this clone. This chain connects TRBV7-8 to TRBJ1-5; D perhaps matches TRBD1 (5 bases). The CDR3 is 14 residues long. CDR1 and CDR2 (germline): SGHVS, FQNEAQ. V gave up 1 base and J gave up 7 bases, with 11 bases separating them. CDR3 nucleotides: TGTGCCAGCAGCTTAGAGCGGCAGGGCCAGCCCCAGCATTTT. It is translated as CASSLERQGQPQHF.

The chain recombines TRBV5-5 with TRBJ1-4, with D perhaps matching TRBD1 (6 bases). Germline CDR1 is SGHKS and CDR2 is YYEKEE (reference sequence). The CDR3 length is 15 residues. V was shortened by 2 bases and J by 8 bases, with 16 bases between the two germline ends. The CDR3 is CASSFSWGRGEKLFF. CDR3 DNA sequence: TGTGCCAGCAGCTTTAGTTGGGGGCGTGGAGAAAAACTGTTTTTT. Full variable domain (outside the CDR3, taken from reference TRBV5-5 and TRBJ1-4): DAGVTQSPTHLIKTRGQQVTLRCSPISGHKSVSWYQQVLGQGPQFIFQYYEKEERGRGNFPDRFSARQFPNYSSELNVNALLLGDSALYLCASSFSWGRGEKLFFGSGTQLSVL.

The chain carries TRBV4-1 and TRBJ1-1, with D possibly being TRBD1 (5 bases). The CDR3 length is 15 residues. Trimming removed 0 bases at V and 1 base at J, with 9 bases between. Per the germline V gene, CDR1 is MGHRA and CDR2 is YSYEKL. CDR3 in DNA: TGCGCCAGCAGCCAAGATCAGGGCGCGAACACTGAAGCTTTCTTT. Translated, it gives CASSQDQGANTEAFF.

This clone appeared a single time. The chain has TRBV10-3 and TRBJ2-1; 7 bases agree with TRBD2. CDR1 and CDR2 (germline): ENHRY, SYGVKD. The length of the CDR3 is 15 residues. V dropped 6 bases and J dropped 10; count of bases not matched to a gene: 15. The CDR3 nucleotides read TGTGCCATCAGCCCCGGACTAGTCCCACAAGGGGAGCAGTTCTTC. Its protein product is CAISPGLVPQGEQFF.

This chain connects TRBV2 to TRBJ1-1; no firm D call. Trimming shortened V by 4 bases and J by 1 base, and 4 bases separated the two germline ends. Germline-derived CDR1 and CDR2 are SNHLY and FYNNEI. This CDR3 region has 12 residues. The CDR3 nucleotides are TGTGCCAGCAGTGCCTCGAACACTGAAGCTTTCTTT. Encoded protein: CASSASNTEAFF. Based on the CDR3 plus reference TRBV2 and TRBJ1-1, the full variable domain is EPEVTQTPSHQVTQMGQEVILRCVPISNHLYFYWYRQILGQKVEFLVSFYNNEISEKSEIFDDQFSVERPDGSNFTLKIRSTKLEDSAMYFCASSASNTEAFFGQGTRLTVV.

This clone appeared a few times. V is TRBV5-5 and J is TRBJ1-3; D ambiguous. The CDR3 is made up of 15 amino acids. Looked up from germline, CDR1 is SGHKS and CDR2 is YYEKEE (reference sequence). Trimming left V 0 bases short and J 1 base short, with 8 bases between. The CDR3 here is CASSLEPQSGNTIYF. CDR3 bases: TGTGCCAGCAGCTTGGAACCCCAGTCTGGAAACACCATATATTTT.

V is TRBV10-3 and J is TRBJ1-6; 7 bases are a match to TRBD1. The V and J ends lost 6 bases and 9 bases, in that order; junction bases with no gene match: 11. This CDR3 spans 15 amino acids. Germline values: CDR1 ENHRY, CDR2 SYGVKD. CDR3 sequence (DNA): TGTGCCATCAGGGCGGACAGGCCCTTGGGTTCACCCCTCCACTTT. Its protein is CAIRADRPLGSPLHF.

The chain employs TRBV6-6 and TRBJ1-5; D gene ambiguous. V was shortened by 2 bases and J by 7 bases, with 12 bases between the two germline ends. The length of the CDR3 is 14 residues. Germline V gene data show CDR1 as MNHNY and CDR2 as SVGAGI (reference sequence). The CDR3 sequence: CASSYLGEKQPQHF. The CDR3 bases are TGTGCCAGCAGTTACCTTGGGGAGAAACAGCCCCAGCATTTT.

The V call is TRBV4-1, the J call TRBJ1-2; D uncertain. V shed 1 base and J shed 3 bases, with 9 bases lying between them. The germline gives CDR1 MGHRA, CDR2 YSYEKL. The CDR3 sequence is 14 residues long. The CDR3 DNA sequence: TGCGCCAGCAGCCAAGTCCGGGAGTACTATGGCTACACCTTC. Amino acids: CASSQVREYYGYTF.

V and J are TRBV3-1 (or the pseudogene TRBV3-2) and TRBJ2-7; 15 bases are a match to TRBD2. The trim removed 3 bases at V and 7 bases at J, leaving 10 bases unmatched. CDR1 and CDR2 (germline): LGHDT, YNNKEL (reference sequence). This CDR3 has 17 residues. CDR3 DNA: TGTGCCAGCAGCCAGCCCGGACTAGCGGGGGGGCCGGGAGAGCAGTACTTC. This translates into CASSQPGLAGGPGEQYF.

This chain joins TRBV10-2 and TRBJ1-4, with 8 bases that match TRBD1. CDR1 and CDR2 from the germline V gene are WSHSY and SAAADI. The V and J ends lost 5 bases and 8 bases, in that order; junction bases with no gene match: 4. The CDR3 length is 13 residues. The CDR3, as DNA: TGCGCCAGCAGTTCGGACAGGGAGGAAAAACTGTTTTTT. Its translation: CASSSDREEKLFF.

J is TRBJ2-5 and V is TRBV5-6; TRBD2 might be the D (5 bases). Germline CDR1 is SGHDT and CDR2 is YYEEEE. V was trimmed by 2 bases and J by 5 bases, leaving 16 bases between them. This CDR3 contains 15 residues. The CDR3 loop reads CASSLRSGIKETQYF. Here the CDR3 DNA reads TGTGCCAGCAGCTTAAGATCCGGGATTAAGGAGACCCAGTACTTC.

This clone was counted between two and nine times. The chain joins TRBV20-1 to TRBJ1-1, with 7 bases that match TRBD1. CDR1 is DFQATT, CDR2 SNEGSKA, per germline (reference sequence). The CDR3 consists of 11 residues. CDR3 amino acids: CRGQGGTEAFF. CDR3 DNA: TGCAGAGGTCAGGGGGGCACTGAAGCTTTCTTT.

The rearrangement uses TRBV9 and TRBJ1-3; no definite D call. Trimming stripped 4 bases from V and 3 bases from J, with 11 bases between. CDR3 length equals 14 residues. CDR1 is SGDLS, CDR2 YYNGEE, per germline. The CDR3: CASSPTYIGNTIYF. The CDR3 DNA sequence: TGTGCCAGCAGCCCCACTTATATTGGAAACACCATATATTTT.

The chain joins TRBV7-9 to TRBJ1-3, with 8 bases identical to TRBD1. Germline V gene sequence: CDR1 SEHNR, CDR2 FQNEAQ (reference sequence). Germline trimming cut 5 bases from V and 3 bases from J; bases unmatched to any gene: 6. CDR3 length: 15 residues. Written as DNA, the CDR3 is TGTGCCAGCAGCGTACAGGGGGGACATGGAAACACCATATATTTT. As protein: CASSVQGGHGNTIYF. Variable domain in full (rest from reference TRBV7-9 and TRBJ1-3): DTGVSQNPRHKITKRGQNVTFRCDPISEHNRLYWYRQTLGQGPEFLTYFQNEAQLEKSRLLSDRFSAERPKGSFSTLEIQRTEQGDSAMYLCASSVQGGHGNTIYFGEGSWLTVV.

The chain recombines TRBV13 with TRBJ1-3; 7 nucleotides match TRBD1. The CDR3 contains 17 residues. CDR1 and CDR2 from the germline V gene are PRHDT and FYEKMQ (reference sequence). V dropped 2 bases and J dropped 4; count of bases not matched to a gene: 11. CDR3 region: CASSLSRARGQGNTIYF. The CDR3 DNA sequence: TGTGCCAGCAGCTTAAGCCGAGCAAGGGGGCAGGGAAACACCATATATTTT.

V usage is TRBV3-1 (or the pseudogene TRBV3-2) and J usage is TRBJ1-4, with D hard to call. V lost 5 bases and J lost 4, with 8 bases in between. Germline V gives CDR1 LGHDT, CDR2 YNNKEL (reference sequence). The CDR3 loop spans 13 amino acids. CDR3 sequence: CASSSGLNEKLFF. The CDR3 DNA reads as TGTGCCAGCAGCTCGGGTCTTAATGAAAAACTGTTTTTT.

The chain employs TRBV5-1 and TRBJ1-5; 8 bases match TRBD1. The CDR3 covers 18 residues. Germline V lookup: CDR1 SGHRS, CDR2 YFSETQ. V lost 0 bases, J lost 2 bases, and 10 bases stayed unmatched. The CDR3 sequence is CASSLGAGGLSGNQPQHF. The CDR3 coding sequence is TGCGCCAGCAGCTTGGGTGCAGGGGGCTTGAGTGGCAATCAGCCCCAGCATTTT. Filled out from reference TRBV5-1 and TRBJ1-5, the complete variable domain reads KAGVTQTPRYLIKTRGQQVTLSCSPISGHRSVSWYQQTPGQGLQFLFEYFSETQRNKGNFPGRFSGRQFSNSRSEMNVSTLELGDSALYLCASSLGAGGLSGNQPQHFGDGTRLSIL.

CDR3 nucleotide sequence: TGCGCCAGCAGCTTGGCCGGCAGGGCCTTCGGAAACACCATATATTTT. It is translated as CASSLAGRAFGNTIYF. The chain employs TRBV5-1 and TRBJ1-3; possibly TRBD1 for D (5 bases). This CDR3 comprises 16 residues. Trimming took off 0 bases at V and 4 bases at J, with 14 bases between the two ends. Germline CDR1 and CDR2: SGHRS and YFSETQ.

This chain connects TRBV3-1 (or the pseudogene TRBV3-2) to TRBJ2-5; possible D gene TRBD1, 5 bases. In germline, CDR1 is LGHDT, CDR2 YNNKEL (reference sequence). The CDR3 length is 14 residues. The V end lost 3 bases, the J end lost 2 bases, and 10 bases lay between the germline ends. CDR3 residues: CASSHTDIQETQYF. The CDR3 DNA reads as TGTGCCAGCAGCCACACGGACATACAAGAGACCCAGTACTTC.

The J gene is TRBJ2-1, the V gene TRBV7-6, with 10 positions matching TRBD1. The junction had 9 bases not matched to a gene; V was cut back by 1 base and J by 6 bases. Germline CDR1 and CDR2: SGHVS and FNYEAQ. This CDR3 is 17 amino acids long. The CDR3 nucleotides read TGTGCCAGCAGCTTAGTTTCCGGGACAGGGGTAGGCAATGAGCAGTTCTTC. It codes for CASSLVSGTGVGNEQFF.

The chain uses TRBV5-3 and TRBJ1-4, with D possibly matching TRBD1 (6 bases). TRBV5-3 is marked as an open reading frame, function uncertain. Trimming left V 8 bases short and J 4 bases short, with 21 bases between. The CDR3 is 16 amino acids. CDR3 sequence: CASLSPDRSGNEKLFF. In nucleotides, the CDR3 is TGTGCCAGTCTAAGCCCAGACAGGTCAGGTAATGAAAAACTGTTTTTT.

This chain links TRBV7-9 with TRBJ1-2; 7 bases map to TRBD1. CDR3 size: 13 residues. Trimming removed 1 base from V and 7 bases from J; junction bases left unmatched: 3. The germline V gene has CDR1 SEHNR and CDR2 FQNEAQ (reference sequence). CDR3: CASSLERGLGYTF. CDR3 nucleotides: TGTGCCAGCAGCTTAGAGAGGGGGCTTGGCTACACCTTC.